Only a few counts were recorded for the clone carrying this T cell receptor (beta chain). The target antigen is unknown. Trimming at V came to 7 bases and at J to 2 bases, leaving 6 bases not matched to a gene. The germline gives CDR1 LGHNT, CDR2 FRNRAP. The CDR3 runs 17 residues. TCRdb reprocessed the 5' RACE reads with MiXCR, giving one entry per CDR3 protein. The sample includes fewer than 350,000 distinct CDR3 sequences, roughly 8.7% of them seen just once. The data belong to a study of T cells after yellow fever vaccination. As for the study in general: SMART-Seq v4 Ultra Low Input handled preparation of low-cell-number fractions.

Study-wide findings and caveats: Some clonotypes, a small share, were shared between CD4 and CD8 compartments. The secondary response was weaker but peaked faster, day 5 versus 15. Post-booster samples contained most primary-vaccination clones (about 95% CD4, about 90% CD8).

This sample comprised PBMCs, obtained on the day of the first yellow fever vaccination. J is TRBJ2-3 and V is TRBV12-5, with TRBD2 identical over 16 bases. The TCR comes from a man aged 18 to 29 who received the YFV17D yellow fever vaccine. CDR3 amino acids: CASVGTSGGVFTDTQYF. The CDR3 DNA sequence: TGTGCTAGTGTTGGGACTAGCGGGGGGGTTTTCACAGATACGCAGTATTTT. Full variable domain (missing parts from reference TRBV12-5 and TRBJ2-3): DARVTQTPRHKVTEMGQEVTMRCQPILGHNTVFWYRQTMMQGLELLAYFRNRAPLDDSGMPKDRFSAEMPDATLATLKIQPSEPRDSAVYFCASVGTSGGVFTDTQYFGPGTRLTVL.